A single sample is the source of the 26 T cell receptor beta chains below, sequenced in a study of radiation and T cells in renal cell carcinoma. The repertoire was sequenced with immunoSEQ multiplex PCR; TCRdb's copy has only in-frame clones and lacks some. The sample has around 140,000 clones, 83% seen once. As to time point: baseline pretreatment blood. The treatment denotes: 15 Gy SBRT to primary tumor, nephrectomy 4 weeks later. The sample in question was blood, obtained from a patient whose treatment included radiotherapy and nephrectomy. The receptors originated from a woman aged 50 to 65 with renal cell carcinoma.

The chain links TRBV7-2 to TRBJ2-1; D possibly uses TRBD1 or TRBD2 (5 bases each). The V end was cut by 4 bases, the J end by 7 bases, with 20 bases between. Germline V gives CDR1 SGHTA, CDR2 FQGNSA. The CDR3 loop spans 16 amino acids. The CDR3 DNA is TGTGCCAGCAGCTCCTGGGGGTCGGGAAGGTCAAATGAGCAGTTCTTC. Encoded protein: CASSSWGSGRSNEQFF. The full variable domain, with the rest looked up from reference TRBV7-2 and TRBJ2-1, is GAGVSQSPSNKVTEKGKDVELRCDPISGHTALYWYRQSLGQGLEFLIYFQGNSAPDKSGLPSDRFSAERTGGSVSTLTIQRTQQEDSAVYLCASSSWGSGRSNEQFFGPGTRLTVL.

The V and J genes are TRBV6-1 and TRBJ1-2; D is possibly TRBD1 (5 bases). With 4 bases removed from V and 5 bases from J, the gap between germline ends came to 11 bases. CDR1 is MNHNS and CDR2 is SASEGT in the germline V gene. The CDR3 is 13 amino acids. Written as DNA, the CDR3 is TGTGCCAGCAGTGGCAGGGTTGGGTATGGCTACACCTTC. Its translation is CASSGRVGYGYTF.

CDR3 amino acids: CASSLAVGYGYTF. DNA for the CDR3: TGTGCCAGCAGCTTAGCGGTTGGCTATGGCTACACCTTC. This chain joins TRBV13 and TRBJ1-2; D unclear. Germline V CDR1 and CDR2: PRHDT, FYEKMQ (reference sequence). CDR3 length: 13 residues. The germline V and J ends were trimmed by 1 base and 4 bases, with 7 bases remaining between them.

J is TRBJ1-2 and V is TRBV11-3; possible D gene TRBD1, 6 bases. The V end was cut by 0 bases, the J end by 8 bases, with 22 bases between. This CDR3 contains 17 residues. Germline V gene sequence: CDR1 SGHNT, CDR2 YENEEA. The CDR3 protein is CASSLDSRVSGAGGYTF. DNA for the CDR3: TGTGCCAGCAGCTTAGATTCGAGGGTTTCGGGGGCGGGCGGCTACACCTTC.

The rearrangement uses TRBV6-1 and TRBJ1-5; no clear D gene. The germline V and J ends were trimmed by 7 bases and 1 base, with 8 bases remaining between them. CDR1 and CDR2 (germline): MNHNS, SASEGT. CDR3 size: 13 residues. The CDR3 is CASMWTSNQPQHF. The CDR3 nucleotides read TGTGCCAGCATGTGGACGAGCAATCAGCCCCAGCATTTT.

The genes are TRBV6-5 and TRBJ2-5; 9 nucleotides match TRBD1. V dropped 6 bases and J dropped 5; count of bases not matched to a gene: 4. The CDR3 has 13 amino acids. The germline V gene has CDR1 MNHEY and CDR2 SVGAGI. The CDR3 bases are TGTGCCAGCAGAACCACAGGGGGCGAGACCCAGTACTTC. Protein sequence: CASRTTGGETQYF.

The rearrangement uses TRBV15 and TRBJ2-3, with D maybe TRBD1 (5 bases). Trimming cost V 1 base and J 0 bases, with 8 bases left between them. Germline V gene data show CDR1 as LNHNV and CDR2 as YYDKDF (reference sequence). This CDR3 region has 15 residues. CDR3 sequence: CATSRAGLSTDTQYF. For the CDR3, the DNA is TGTGCCACCAGCAGAGCAGGGCTCAGCACAGATACGCAGTATTTT.

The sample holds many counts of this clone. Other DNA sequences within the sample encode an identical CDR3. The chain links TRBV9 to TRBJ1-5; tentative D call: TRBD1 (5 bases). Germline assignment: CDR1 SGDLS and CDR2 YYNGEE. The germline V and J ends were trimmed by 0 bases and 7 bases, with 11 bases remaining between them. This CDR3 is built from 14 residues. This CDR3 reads CASSVDGAGQPQHF. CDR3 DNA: TGTGCCAGCAGCGTAGACGGGGCAGGACAGCCCCAGCATTTT.

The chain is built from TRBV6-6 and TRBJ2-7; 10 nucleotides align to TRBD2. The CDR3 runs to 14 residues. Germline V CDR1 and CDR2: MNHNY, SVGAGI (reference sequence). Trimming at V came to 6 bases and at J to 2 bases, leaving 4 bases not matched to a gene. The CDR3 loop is CASRSAGGAYEQYF. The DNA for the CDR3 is TGTGCCAGCAGATCAGCGGGAGGGGCCTACGAGCAGTACTTC.

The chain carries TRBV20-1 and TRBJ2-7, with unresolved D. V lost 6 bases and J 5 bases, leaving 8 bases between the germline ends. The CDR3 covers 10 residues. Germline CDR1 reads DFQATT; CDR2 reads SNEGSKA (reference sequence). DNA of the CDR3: TGCAGTGCCTATATTCACGAGCAGTACTTC. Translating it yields CSAYIHEQYF.

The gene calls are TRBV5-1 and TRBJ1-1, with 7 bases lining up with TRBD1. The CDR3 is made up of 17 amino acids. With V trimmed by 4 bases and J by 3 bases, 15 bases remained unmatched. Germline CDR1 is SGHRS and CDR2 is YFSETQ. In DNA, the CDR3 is TGCGCCAGCAGCACCTATTCAGGGGGAACAACACACACTGAAGCTTTCTTT. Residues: CASSTYSGGTTHTEAFF.

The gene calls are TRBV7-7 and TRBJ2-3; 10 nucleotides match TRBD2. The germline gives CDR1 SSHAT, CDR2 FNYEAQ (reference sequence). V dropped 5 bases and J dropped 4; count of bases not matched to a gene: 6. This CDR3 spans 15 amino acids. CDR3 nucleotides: TGTGCCAGCAGCCTATACAGCGGGGGGGCAGATACGCAGTATTTT. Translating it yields CASSLYSGGADTQYF.

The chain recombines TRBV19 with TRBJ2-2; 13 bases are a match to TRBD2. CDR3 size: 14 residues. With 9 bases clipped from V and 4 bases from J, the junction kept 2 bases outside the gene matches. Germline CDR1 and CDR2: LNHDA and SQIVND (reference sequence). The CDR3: CASTSGRATGELFF. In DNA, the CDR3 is TGTGCCAGCACTAGCGGGAGGGCCACCGGGGAGCTGTTTTTT.

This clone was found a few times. CDR3 coding DNA: TGTGCCAGCAGTCCACAGGGGGGTTTAAATCAGCCCCAGCATTTT. Translated: CASSPQGGLNQPQHF. The V and J genes are TRBV27 and TRBJ1-5; TRBD1 matches at 8 bases. J gave up 4 bases and V 5 bases, and 7 bases lay outside the gene matches. CDR3 length: 15 amino acids. CDR1 is MNHEY and CDR2 is SMNVEV in the germline V gene (reference sequence).

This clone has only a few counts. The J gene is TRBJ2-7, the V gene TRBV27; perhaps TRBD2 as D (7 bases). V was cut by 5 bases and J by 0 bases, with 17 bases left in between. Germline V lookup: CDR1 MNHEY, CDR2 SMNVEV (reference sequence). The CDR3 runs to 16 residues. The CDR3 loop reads CASSPGGGLSSYEQYF. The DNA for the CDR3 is TGTGCCAGCAGTCCTGGCGGGGGCCTTAGCTCCTACGAGCAGTACTTC.

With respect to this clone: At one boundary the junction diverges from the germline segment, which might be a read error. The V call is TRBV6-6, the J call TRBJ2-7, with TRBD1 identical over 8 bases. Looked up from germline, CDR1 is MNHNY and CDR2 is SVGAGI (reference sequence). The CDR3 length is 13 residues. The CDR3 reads CASRRDRSSEQYF. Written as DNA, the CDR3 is TGTGCCAGCAGAAGGGACAGGTCCTCCGAGCAGTACTTC.

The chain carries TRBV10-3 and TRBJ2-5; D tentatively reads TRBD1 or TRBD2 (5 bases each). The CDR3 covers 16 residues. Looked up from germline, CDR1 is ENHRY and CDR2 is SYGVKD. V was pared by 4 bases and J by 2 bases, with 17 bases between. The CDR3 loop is CAISGTLGTDQETQYF. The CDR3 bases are TGTGCCATCAGTGGCACATTAGGGACGGATCAAGAGACCCAGTACTTC.

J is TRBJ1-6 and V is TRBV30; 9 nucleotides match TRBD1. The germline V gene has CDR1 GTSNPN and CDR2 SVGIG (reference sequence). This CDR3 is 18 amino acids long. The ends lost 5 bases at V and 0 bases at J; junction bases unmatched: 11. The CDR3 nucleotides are TGTGCCTGGCATTCAGGGGGGACAGGGAGCTCCTATAATTCACCCCTCCACTTT. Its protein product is CAWHSGGTGSSYNSPLHF.

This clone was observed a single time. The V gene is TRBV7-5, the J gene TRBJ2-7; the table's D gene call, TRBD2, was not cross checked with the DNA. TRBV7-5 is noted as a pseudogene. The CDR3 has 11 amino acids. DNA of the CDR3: TGTGCCAGCCCGAGCGCCTACGAGCAGTACTTC. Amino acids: CASPSAYEQYF.

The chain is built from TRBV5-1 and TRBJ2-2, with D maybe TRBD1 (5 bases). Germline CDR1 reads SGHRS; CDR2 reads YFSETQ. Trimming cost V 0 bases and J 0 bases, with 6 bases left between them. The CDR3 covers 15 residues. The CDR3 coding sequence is TGCGCCAGCAGCTTGGGGGGCGCGAACACCGGGGAGCTGTTTTTT. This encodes CASSLGGANTGELFF. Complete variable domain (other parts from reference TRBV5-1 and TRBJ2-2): KAGVTQTPRYLIKTRGQQVTLSCSPISGHRSVSWYQQTPGQGLQFLFEYFSETQRNKGNFPGRFSGRQFSNSRSEMNVSTLELGDSALYLCASSLGGANTGELFFGEGSRLTVL.

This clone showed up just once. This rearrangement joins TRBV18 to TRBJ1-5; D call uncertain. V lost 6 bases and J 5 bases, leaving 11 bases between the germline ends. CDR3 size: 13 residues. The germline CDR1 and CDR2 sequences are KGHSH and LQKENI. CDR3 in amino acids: CASSPASDQPQHF. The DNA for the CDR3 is TGTGCCAGCTCCCCCGCGTCCGATCAGCCCCAGCATTTT.

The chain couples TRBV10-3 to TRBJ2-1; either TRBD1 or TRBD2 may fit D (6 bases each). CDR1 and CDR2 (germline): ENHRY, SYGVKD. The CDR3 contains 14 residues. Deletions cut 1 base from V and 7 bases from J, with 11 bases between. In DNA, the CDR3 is TGTGCCATCAGTGAGTTACGGGGGCGGAATGAGCAGTTCTTC. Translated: CAISELRGRNEQFF.

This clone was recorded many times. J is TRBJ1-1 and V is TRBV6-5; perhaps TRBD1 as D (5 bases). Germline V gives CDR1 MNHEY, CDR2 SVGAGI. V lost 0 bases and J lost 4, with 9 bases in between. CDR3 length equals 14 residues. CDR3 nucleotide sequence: TGTGCCAGCAGTTACTCAGAGGGACCCACTGAAGCTTTCTTT. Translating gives CASSYSEGPTEAFF.

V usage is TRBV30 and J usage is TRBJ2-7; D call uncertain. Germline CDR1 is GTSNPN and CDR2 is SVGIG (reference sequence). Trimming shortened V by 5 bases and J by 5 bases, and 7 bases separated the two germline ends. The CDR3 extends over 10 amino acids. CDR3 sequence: CAWGGHEQYF. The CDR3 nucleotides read TGTGCCTGGGGCGGCCACGAGCAGTACTTC. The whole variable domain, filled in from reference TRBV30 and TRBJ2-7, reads SQTIHQWPATLVQPVGSPLSLECTVEGTSNPNLYWYRQAAGRGLQLLFYSVGIGQISSEVPQNLSASRPQDRQFILSSKKLLLSDSGFYLCAWGGHEQYFGPGTRLTVT.

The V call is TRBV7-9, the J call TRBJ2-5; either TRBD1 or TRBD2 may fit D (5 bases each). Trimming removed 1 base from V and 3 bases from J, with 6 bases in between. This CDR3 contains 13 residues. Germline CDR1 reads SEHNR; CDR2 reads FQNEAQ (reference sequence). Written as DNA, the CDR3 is TGTGCCAGCAGCTTAGGAGGGGAAGAGACCCAGTACTTC. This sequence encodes CASSLGGEETQYF.

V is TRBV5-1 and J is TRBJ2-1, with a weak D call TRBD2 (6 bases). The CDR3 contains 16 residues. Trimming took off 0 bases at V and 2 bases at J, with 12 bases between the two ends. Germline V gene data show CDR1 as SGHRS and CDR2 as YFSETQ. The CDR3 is CASSLEPGTPYNEQFF. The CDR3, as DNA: TGCGCCAGCAGCTTGGAACCCGGGACTCCCTACAATGAGCAGTTCTTC.